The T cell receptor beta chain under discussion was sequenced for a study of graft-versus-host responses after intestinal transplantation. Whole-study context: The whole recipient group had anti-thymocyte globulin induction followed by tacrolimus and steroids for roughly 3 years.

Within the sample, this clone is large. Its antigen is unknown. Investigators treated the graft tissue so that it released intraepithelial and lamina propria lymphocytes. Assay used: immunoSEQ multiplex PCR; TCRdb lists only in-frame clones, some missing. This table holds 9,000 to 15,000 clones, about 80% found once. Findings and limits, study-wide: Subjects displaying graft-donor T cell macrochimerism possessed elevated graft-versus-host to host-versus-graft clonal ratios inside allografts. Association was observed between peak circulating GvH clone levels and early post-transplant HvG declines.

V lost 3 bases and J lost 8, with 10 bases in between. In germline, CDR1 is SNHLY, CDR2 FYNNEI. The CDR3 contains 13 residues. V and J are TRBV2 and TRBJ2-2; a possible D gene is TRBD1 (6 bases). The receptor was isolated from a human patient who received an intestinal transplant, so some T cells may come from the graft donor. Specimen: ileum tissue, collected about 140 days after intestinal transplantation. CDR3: CASSDGTKGELFF. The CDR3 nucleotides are TGTGCCAGCAGTGATGGGACAAAAGGGGAGCTGTTTTTT.